Described below is a single TCR beta chain sequence and its context. Seattle enrolled patients during active infection and tracked them longitudinally. The entry originates in a study of blood T cell repertoires in COVID-19. Across the whole study: The United States, Italy and Spain supplied acute and convalescent COVID-19 samples. The cDNA or gDNA used as material had been derived from T cells, B-cell-depleted T cells, or PBMCs.

CDR3 length equals 15 residues. V was clipped by 3 bases and J by 0 bases, with 9 bases between them. Germline loops: CDR1 KGHSH, CDR2 LQKENI. Produced via immunoSEQ multiplex PCR; TCRdb's table is partial and in-frame only. Among about 130,000 clones listed, roughly three quarters were seen once. The sequenced material came from peripheral blood. The chain joins TRBV18 to TRBJ1-5; D may be TRBD1 (5 bases). This sequence originates from a woman in her 70s with COVID-19, enrolled during active disease. The CDR3 loop reads CASSPAQGSNQPQHF. In nucleotides, the CDR3 is TGTGCCAGCTCACCGGCGCAGGGTAGCAATCAGCCCCAGCATTTT. Based on the CDR3 plus reference TRBV18 and TRBJ1-5, the full variable domain is NAGVMQNPRHLVRRRGQEARLRCSPMKGHSHVYWYRQLPEEGLKFMVYLQKENIIDESGMPKERFSAEFPKEGPSILRIQQVVRGDSAAYFCASSPAQGSNQPQHFGDGTRLSIL.